The rows below give T cell receptor beta chains drawn from one sample of a study of technical replicates of blood from a few donors. Generated by immunoSEQ multiplex PCR, the TCRdb table keeps only in-frame clones and is missing some. Found here are some 62,000 clones, around 87% of them singletons; the top ten hold around 4.9%. The sequenced sample consisted of PBMCs. The source of these receptors is a human donor in good health. Some clones in this sample may be carry-over from other donors' samples. Each CDR3 is given with its conserved first and last residue. The D gene is left open where the match is weak. Clone sizes are given selectively: once, few, many, or a class where the clone is expanded.

.	TRBV18	TRBJ2-1	.	CASSPMVREDEQFF	TGTGCCAGCTCACCTATGGTCAGGGAGGATGAGCAGTTCTTC
.	TRBV7-9	TRBJ2-7	few	CASSLSYGTPTYEQYF	TGTGCCAGCAGCTTAAGTTATGGGACACCGACCTACGAGCAGTACTTC
.	TRBV21-1	TRBJ2-1	.	CASSKGGASGRWDEQFF	TGTGCCAGCAGCAAAGGGGGGGCTAGCGGGAGGTGGGATGAGCAGTTCTTC
.	TRBV27	TRBJ2-1	.	CASSFKSDIPQFF	TGTGCCAGCAGTTTCAAGTCCGACATCCCGCAGTTCTTC
.	TRBV2	TRBJ1-6	.	CASMVATNNSPLHF	TGTGCCAGCATGGTGGCCACCAATAATTCACCCCTCCACTTT
.	TRBV5-1	TRBJ2-3	once	CASNLAGREGRTDTQYF	TGCGCCAGCAACCTAGCCGGGAGAGAGGGCCGCACAGATACGCAGTATTTT
TRBD2	TRBV5-1	TRBJ2-7	once	CASSLDGTSGREYF	TGCGCCAGCAGCTTGGATGGGACTAGCGGGAGGGAGTACTTC
.	TRBV5-6	TRBJ1-1	.	CASSLTGRGTEAFF	TGTGCCAGCAGCTTGACCGGGAGGGGCACTGAAGCTTTCTTT
.	TRBV18	TRBJ1-1	once	CASSLTGTNTEAFF	TGTGCCAGCTCACTGACAGGTACCAACACTGAAGCTTTCTTT
.	TRBV19	TRBJ1-1	.	CASSNQGSTEAFF	TGTGCCAGTAGTAATCAGGGATCCACTGAAGCTTTCTTT
.	TRBV13	TRBJ2-2	.	CASSYGGQSINTGELFF	TGTGCCAGCAGCTACGGCGGACAGTCTATTAACACCGGGGAGCTGTTTTTT
TRBD2	TRBV4-1	TRBJ2-5	.	CASSQDDPGTSGGTSQTQYF	TGCGCCAGCAGCCAGGATGACCCTGGGACTAGCGGGGGTACATCACAGACCCAGTACTTC
.	TRBV11-2	TRBJ2-5	.	CASSLLEGRGETQYF	TGTGCCAGCAGCTTACTAGAAGGGAGAGGAGAGACCCAGTACTTC
TRBD2	TRBV2	TRBJ2-3	.	CASSAQGRGSRADTQYF	TGTGCCAGCAGTGCCCAAGGGCGCGGGAGTAGGGCAGATACGCAGTATTTT
.	TRBV11-1	TRBJ2-3	.	CASSLAPGGRTDTQYF	TGTGCCAGCAGCTTAGCGCCCGGGGGTAGGACAGATACGCAGTATTTT
TRBD1	TRBV5-1	TRBJ2-1	few	CASSLEGGEYNEQFF	TGCGCCAGCAGCTTGGAAGGGGGCGAATACAATGAGCAGTTCTTC
TRBD2	TRBV7-2	TRBJ2-7	.	CASSLSPGTSGAREQYF	TGTGCCAGCAGCTTAAGCCCCGGGACTAGCGGGGCGCGCGAGCAGTACTTC
.	TRBV7-9	TRBJ2-3	.	CASSLVKANTDTQYF	TGTGCCAGCAGCTTAGTTAAAGCAAACACAGATACGCAGTATTTT
TRBD2	TRBV29-1	TRBJ2-5	.	CSVATGGFGETQYF	TGCAGCGTTGCTACGGGGGGGTTCGGGGAGACCCAGTACTTC
.	TRBV9	TRBJ1-3	once	CASSAQGVSGNTIYF	TGTGCCAGCAGCGCACAGGGTGTTTCTGGAAACACCATATATTTT
.	TRBV29-1	TRBJ1-1	.	CSAGGGTEAFF	TGCAGCGCTGGGGGGGGCACTGAAGCTTTCTTT
.	TRBV5-5	TRBJ1-2	.	CASSLRETNYGYTF	TGTGCCAGCAGCTTGCGGGAGACTAACTATGGCTACACCTTC
.	TRBV29-1	TRBJ1-3	.	CSVHDTIYF	TGCAGCGTCCATGACACCATATATTTT
.	TRBV6-5	TRBJ2-5	.	CASSSPLEETQYF	TGTGCCAGCAGTTCTCCACTGGAAGAGACCCAGTACTTC
TRBD1	TRBV6-1	TRBJ1-5	.	CASAHRGINQPQHF	TGTGCCAGCGCCCACAGGGGGATCAATCAGCCCCAGCATTTT
TRBD1	TRBV13	TRBJ2-3	.	CASSQNPGTGLNTQYF	TGTGCCAGCAGCCAAAATCCCGGGACAGGGCTAAATACGCAGTATTTT
TRBD2	TRBV9	TRBJ2-7	.	CASNGGDPRVYEQYF	TGTGCCAGCAACGGGGGGGACCCTCGGGTCTACGAGCAGTACTTC
TRBD1	TRBV27	TRBJ2-3	.	CASSFQGARTDTQYF	TGTGCCAGCAGTTTTCAGGGGGCGAGGACAGATACGCAGTATTTT
TRBD2	TRBV5-4	TRBJ2-3	.	CASSPPGLAGGPDTQYF	TGTGCCAGCAGCCCTCCTGGGTTAGCGGGGGGGCCAGATACGCAGTATTTT
TRBD2	TRBV2	TRBJ2-1	.	CASRPWSGGYNEQFF	TGTGCCAGCAGACCCTGGAGCGGGGGATACAATGAGCAGTTCTTC
.	TRBV4-1	TRBJ2-3	.	CASSQAPPRGSTDTQYF	TGCGCCAGCAGCCAAGCCCCCCCTAGAGGAAGCACAGATACGCAGTATTTT